This T cell receptor beta chain emerged from a study of cytomegalovirus exposure and HLA in healthy donors. Study overall: From donors who were HLA-typed, an early data release held about 85 million unique TCRs.

In nominal health when sampled, donors likely had unrecorded immune exposures nonetheless. The PCR used 60 Vbeta and 13 Jbeta primers. Some clones are missing from TCRdb's copy, which holds only in-frame ones; the method was immunoSEQ multiplex PCR. Among 150,000 to 200,000 clones listed, about three quarters were seen once. The CDR3 covers 15 residues. Germline CDR1 SGDLS, CDR2 YYNGEE. V was trimmed by 0 bases and J by 0 bases, leaving 7 bases between them. This chain links TRBV9 with TRBJ1-5; no firm D call. The sample comprised PBMCs. The TCR was taken from a female donor in good health and CMV-seronegative. In nucleotides, the CDR3 is TGTGCCAGCAGCGTAGACGGGAATAGCAATCAGCCCCAGCATTTT. Protein sequence: CASSVDGNSNQPQHF.